The 14 T cell receptor beta chains listed next were all sequenced from one sample in a study of T-cell reconstitution after alpha-beta-depleted transplantation in children. Unique molecular identifiers were used to barcode this TCRbeta library. One entry per CDR3 protein, called by TCRdb with MiXCR from the PCR reads. The sample lists almost 600,000 distinct CDR3 sequences, 25% to 30% occurring once. Source: PBMCs, taken before TCRalphabeta/CD19-depleted stem cell transplant. These receptors were taken from a boy in the first two years of life with Wiskott-Aldrich syndrome, due to receive a stem cell transplant.

This clonotype was counted once. This chain uses TRBV11-1 with TRBJ2-7; 11 bases are a match to TRBD2. Trimming removed 2 bases from V and 9 bases from J; junction bases left unmatched: 21. Germline values: CDR1 SGHAT, CDR2 FQDESV (reference sequence). CDR3 size: 19 residues. The CDR3 spells CASSLLVGLAGLGAVGQYF. The CDR3 region has the DNA TGTGCCAGCAGCTTATTGGTCGGACTAGCGGGCCTGGGCGCAGTGGGGCAGTACTTC.

The chain links TRBV5-1 to TRBJ2-5, with D perhaps matching TRBD1 (6 bases). Germline CDR1 SGHRS, CDR2 YFSETQ. Deletions cut 5 bases from V and 5 bases from J, with 19 bases between. The CDR3 sequence is 15 residues long. Here the CDR3 reads CASSSGRGSVETQYF. The CDR3 DNA reads TGCGCCAGCAGTAGTGGCAGGGGAAGTGTGGAGACCCAGTACTTC.

J is TRBJ2-5 and V is TRBV7-2; TRBD2 matches 7 bases. The CDR3 contains 16 residues. CDR1 SGHTA and CDR2 FQGNSA come from the germline V gene. V trimming: 2 bases; J trimming: 5 bases; junction bases outside the gene matches: 11. As DNA, the CDR3 is TGTGCCAGCAGCTTAAAGCTAGCGGACGCGAGGGAGACCCAGTACTTC. Its protein product is CASSLKLADARETQYF.

This chain joins TRBV5-5 and TRBJ1-1, with 7 bases identical to TRBD1. The CDR3 runs to 13 residues. Unmatched junction bases numbered 5, after V lost 1 base and J lost 8 bases. Germline V gene lookup returns CDR1 SGHKS and CDR2 YYEKEE (reference sequence). This chain's CDR3 is CASSLNAGGEAFF. CDR3 nucleotide sequence: TGTGCCAGCAGCTTGAACGCAGGGGGAGAAGCTTTCTTT. The whole variable domain, remainder taken from reference TRBV5-5 and TRBJ1-1, is DAGVTQSPTHLIKTRGQQVTLRCSPISGHKSVSWYQQVLGQGPQFIFQYYEKEERGRGNFPDRFSARQFPNYSSELNVNALLLGDSALYLCASSLNAGGEAFFGQGTRLTVV.

This clonotype appeared a few times. The chain recombines TRBV7-2 with TRBJ2-7, with D unresolved. V lost 3 bases, J lost 2 bases, and 11 bases lay in between. Germline values: CDR1 SGHTA, CDR2 FQGNSA. This CDR3 spans 14 amino acids. The DNA of the CDR3 is TGTGCCAGCAGCTTCCCGAATAGGGCCTACGAGCAGTACTTC. Translating gives CASSFPNRAYEQYF.

The genes are TRBV7-2 and TRBJ2-1, with D maybe TRBD2 (5 bases). The germline V gene encodes CDR1 SGHTA and CDR2 FQGNSA. The CDR3 has 14 residues. The germline V and J ends were trimmed by 1 base and 2 bases, with 6 bases remaining between them. The CDR3 nucleotides read TGTGCCAGCAGCTTAGAACTAGCCTACAATGAGCAGTTCTTC. Translation: CASSLELAYNEQFF. Variable domain in full (rest from reference TRBV7-2 and TRBJ2-1): GAGVSQSPSNKVTEKGKDVELRCDPISGHTALYWYRQSLGQGLEFLIYFQGNSAPDKSGLPSDRFSAERTGGSVSTLTIQRTQQEDSAVYLCASSLELAYNEQFFGPGTRLTVL.

In its sample, this clonotype was seen many times. V usage is TRBV5-1 and J usage is TRBJ2-2; perhaps TRBD1 as D (6 bases). From germline, CDR1 is SGHRS and CDR2 YFSETQ. The V gene lost 4 bases and the J gene lost 4 bases, with 8 bases spanning the gap. This CDR3 spans 13 amino acids. This chain's CDR3 is CASSHRATGELFF. CDR3 DNA: TGCGCCAGCAGCCACAGGGCCACCGGGGAGCTGTTTTTT.

The V and J genes are TRBV5-1 and TRBJ2-2, with D maybe TRBD2 (6 bases). Trimming took off 7 bases at V and 3 bases at J, with 10 bases between the two ends. CDR1 is SGHRS and CDR2 is YFSETQ in the germline V gene. The CDR3 is made up of 13 amino acids. Here the CDR3 reads CASGGSDTGELFF. CDR3 DNA: TGCGCCAGCGGAGGGTCGGACACCGGGGAGCTGTTTTTT.

This clonotype turned up a few times. The V and J genes are TRBV29-1 and TRBJ2-3, with TRBD1 as a possible D gene (6 bases). The CDR3 sequence is 17 residues long. CDR1 and CDR2 from the germline V gene are SQVTM and ANQGSEA. Trimming took 3 bases from V and 13 from J, leaving 32 bases between them. The CDR3 DNA reads as TGCAGCGTTGAGGCAGAGACAGAGGTGGGGGCACTATATGATGAGTATTTT. Its translation: CSVEAETEVGALYDEYF.

V gene TRBV12-3 or TRBV12-4 combines with J gene TRBJ1-2; tentatively, D is TRBD1 (5 bases). The ends were cut back, 1 base at V and 4 bases at J, with 10 bases in the middle. This CDR3 contains 14 residues. CDR3 in amino acids: CASSLGTRPYGYTF. The CDR3, as DNA: TGTGCCAGCAGTTTAGGGACAAGGCCCTATGGCTACACCTTC.

This rearrangement joins TRBV10-3 to TRBJ2-3; 9 bases are shared with TRBD2. CDR1 is ENHRY and CDR2 is SYGVKD in the germline V gene. The CDR3 spans 14 residues. Trimming at V came to 11 bases and at J to 5 bases, leaving 11 bases not matched to a gene. The CDR3 spells CACTGGRAGDTQYF. CDR3 DNA sequence: TGTGCCTGCACGGGCGGGAGGGCCGGAGATACGCAGTATTTT.

This clonotype was observed a handful of times. The gene calls are TRBV20-1 and TRBJ1-5; TRBD1 might be the D (5 bases). The CDR3 has 14 amino acids. Trimming cost V 7 bases and J 7 bases, with 20 bases left between them. Germline V lookup: CDR1 DFQATT, CDR2 SNEGSKA (reference sequence). CDR3 nucleotide sequence: TGCAGTGTAGGGTCGCGGCGGGGGGAACAGCCCCAGCATTTT. Translated, it gives CSVGSRRGEQPQHF.

This clonotype was recorded a few times. The rearrangement links TRBV27 to TRBJ1-2, with D possibly TRBD1 on 5 matching bases. Trimming took off 2 bases at V and 6 bases at J, with 16 bases between the two ends. The germline V gene has CDR1 MNHEY and CDR2 SMNVEV (reference sequence). This CDR3 contains 15 residues. In nucleotides, the CDR3 is TGTGCCAGCAGTTTACTAGCAGGGTCCCAAGATGGCTACACCTTC. Translation gives CASSLLAGSQDGYTF.

This clonotype was found a few times. Written as DNA, the CDR3 is TGTGCCAGCAAGGGCGAAGACGGGCTAGCGGGAGGGCCATACAATGAGCAGTTCTTC. Translating gives CASKGEDGLAGGPYNEQFF. The V call is TRBV27, the J call TRBJ2-1, with 12 bases lining up with TRBD2. The ends lost 7 bases at V and 4 bases at J; junction bases unmatched: 17. This CDR3 spans 19 amino acids. Per the germline V gene, CDR1 is MNHEY and CDR2 is SMNVEV (reference sequence).